The clone carrying this T cell receptor beta chain was seen a few times. The antigen is undetermined. A much larger clone lies one base from this, so it may be a read error. The data originate from a study of response to subunit inactivated influenza vaccine. Study results and limitations: The authors suggested that few new T cells are recruited per seasonal influenza vaccination.

Via MiXCR, TCRdb re-called the RT-PCR reads, giving one row per CDR3 protein. The table has hundreds of thousands of distinct CDR3 sequences, about 7.6% seen once. V lost 4 bases and J 0 bases, leaving 10 bases between the germline ends. This CDR3 spans 14 amino acids. Material: PBMCs from blood, obtained 23 to 25 months after vaccination. The chain combines TRBV12-3 or TRBV12-4 with TRBJ2-7; perhaps TRBD1 as D (6 bases). This receptor was obtained from a man aged 50-75 years who received an inactivated influenza vaccine. CDR3 bases: TGTGCCAGCAGTTACCGGGACACCTCCTACGAGCAGTACTTC. Protein product: CASSYRDTSYEQYF.